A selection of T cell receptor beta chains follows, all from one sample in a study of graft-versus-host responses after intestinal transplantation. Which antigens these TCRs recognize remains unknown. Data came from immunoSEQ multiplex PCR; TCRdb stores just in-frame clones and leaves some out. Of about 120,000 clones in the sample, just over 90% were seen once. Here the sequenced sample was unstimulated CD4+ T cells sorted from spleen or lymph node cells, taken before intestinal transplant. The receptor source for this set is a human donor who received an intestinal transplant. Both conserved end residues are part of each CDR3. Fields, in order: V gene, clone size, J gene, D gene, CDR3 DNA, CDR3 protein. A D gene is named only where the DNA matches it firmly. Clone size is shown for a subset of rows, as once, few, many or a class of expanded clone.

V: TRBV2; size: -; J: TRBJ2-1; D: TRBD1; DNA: TGTGCCAGCAGTGTGGGACAGGGTAAAAATGAGCAGTTCTTC; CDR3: CASSVGQGKNEQFF
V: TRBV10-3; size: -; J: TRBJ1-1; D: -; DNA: TGTGCCATCAAGGCCAGGGATAAGGTATTGGGCACTGAAGCTTTCTTT; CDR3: CAIKARDKVLGTEAFF
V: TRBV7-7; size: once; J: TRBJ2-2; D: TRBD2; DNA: TGTGCCAGCAGCCGGGGGGGGACCGCCGGCCCCGGGGAGCTGTTTTTT; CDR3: CASSRGGTAGPGELFF
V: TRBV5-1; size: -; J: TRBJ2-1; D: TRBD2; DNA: TGCGCCAGCAGTTCGGGTAGGCAGCGGGGCACCAATGAGCAGTTCTTC; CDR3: CASSSGRQRGTNEQFF
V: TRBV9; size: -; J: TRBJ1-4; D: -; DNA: TGTGCCAGCAGCGTAGACGGGAGGTTTAATGAAAAACTGTTTTTT; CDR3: CASSVDGRFNEKLFF
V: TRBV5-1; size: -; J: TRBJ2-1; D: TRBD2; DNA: TGCGCCAGCAGCCGTCTAGCGGGGGGGGGCTACAATGAGCAGTTCTTC; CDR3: CASSRLAGGGYNEQFF
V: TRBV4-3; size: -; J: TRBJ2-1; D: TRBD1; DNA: TGCGCCAGCAGCCAAGATCTCGGTTTCTGGACAGGGTGGAATGAGCAGTTCTTC; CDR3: CASSQDLGFWTGWNEQFF
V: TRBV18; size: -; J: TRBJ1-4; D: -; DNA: TGTGCCAGCTCACCCGGGGCAACTAATGAAAAACTGTTTTTT; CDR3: CASSPGATNEKLFF
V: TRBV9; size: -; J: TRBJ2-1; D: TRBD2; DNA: TGTGCCAGCAGCGTAGGGACTAGCGGGTTCAATGAGCAGTTCTTC; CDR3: CASSVGTSGFNEQFF
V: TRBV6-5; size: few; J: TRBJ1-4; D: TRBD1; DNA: TGTGCCAGCAGCCCCGAGACAGGGGTTCGGGAAAAACTGTTTTTT; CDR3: CASSPETGVREKLFF
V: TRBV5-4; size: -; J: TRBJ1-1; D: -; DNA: TGTGCCAGCAGCTTAACAACCCGGAACACTGAAGCTTTCTTT; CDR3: CASSLTTRNTEAFF
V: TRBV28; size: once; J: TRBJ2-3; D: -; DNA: TGTGCCAGCAGTTTACGGGGGACCCACACAGATACGCAGTATTTT; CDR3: CASSLRGTHTDTQYF
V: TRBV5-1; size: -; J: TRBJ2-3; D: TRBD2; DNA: TGCGCCAGCAGGCCGGGACTAGCGGGGGCCACAGATACGCAGTATTTT; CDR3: CASRPGLAGATDTQYF
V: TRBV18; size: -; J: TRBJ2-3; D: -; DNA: TGTGCCAGCTCACCTTTTTCGGACAGCTTTCAGATAACGCAGTATTTT; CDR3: CASSPFSDSFQITQYF
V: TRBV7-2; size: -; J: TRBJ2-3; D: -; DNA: TGTGCCAGCAGCCCTTCTAGACCGATAATCGATACGCAGTATTTT; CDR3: CASSPSRPIIDTQYF
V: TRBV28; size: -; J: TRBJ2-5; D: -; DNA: TGTGCCAGCACCACCCTCCCGATAGGGGTAAAGACCCAGTACTTC; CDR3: CASTTLPIGVKTQYF
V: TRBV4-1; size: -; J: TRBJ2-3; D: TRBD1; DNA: TGCGCCAGCAGCCCCTTAGGGACAGGGGGGACAGATACGCAGTATTTT; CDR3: CASSPLGTGGTDTQYF
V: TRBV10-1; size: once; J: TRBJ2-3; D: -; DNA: TGCGCCAGCAGTATGCAGGGGACAGATACGCAGTATTTT; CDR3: CASSMQGTDTQYF
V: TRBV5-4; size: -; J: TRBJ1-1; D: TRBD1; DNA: TGTGCCAGCAGCTTGAGAGACAGGGGGTACACTGAAGCTTTCTTT; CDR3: CASSLRDRGYTEAFF
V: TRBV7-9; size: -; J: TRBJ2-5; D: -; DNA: TGTGCCAGCAGCTTAGATCGAGGCAAAGAGACCCAGTACTTC; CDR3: CASSLDRGKETQYF
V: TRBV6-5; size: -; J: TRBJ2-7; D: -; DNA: TGTGCCAGCAGGAAAGACACTCCCTCCTACGAGCAGTACTTC; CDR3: CASRKDTPSYEQYF
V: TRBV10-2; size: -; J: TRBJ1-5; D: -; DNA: TGCGCCAGCAGTGAAACGGGCAATCAGCCCCAGCATTTT; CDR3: CASSETGNQPQHF
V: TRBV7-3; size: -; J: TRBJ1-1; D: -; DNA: TGTGCCAGCAGCTCTGGGGGGGGGAACACTGAAGCTTTCTTT; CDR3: CASSSGGGNTEAFF
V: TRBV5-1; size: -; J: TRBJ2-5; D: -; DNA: TGCGCCAGCAGCTGGTTAGTTGGACAATTCCAAGAGACCCAGTACTTC; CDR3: CASSWLVGQFQETQYF
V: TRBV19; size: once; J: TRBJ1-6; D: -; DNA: TGTGCCAGTAGTATCGTCGACCAGGGTTCACCCCTCCACTTT; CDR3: CASSIVDQGSPLHF
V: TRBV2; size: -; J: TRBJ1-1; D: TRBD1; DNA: TGTGCCGGCACCGGGACAGGGGCTCGGAACACTGAAGCTTTCTTT; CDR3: CAGTGTGARNTEAFF
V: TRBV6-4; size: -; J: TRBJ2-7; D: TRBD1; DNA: TGTGCCAGCAGTGACTCTTTGGACAGGGCTTTCTCCTACGAGCAGTACTTC; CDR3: CASSDSLDRAFSYEQYF
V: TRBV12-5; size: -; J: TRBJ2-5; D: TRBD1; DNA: TGTGCTAGTGGTTTCCTGGACAGGGGGGGGACCCAGTACTTC; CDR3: CASGFLDRGGTQYF
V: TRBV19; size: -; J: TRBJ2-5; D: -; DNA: TGTGCCACTAGGAGGCGGGCACAAGAGACCCAGTACTTC; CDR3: CATRRRAQETQYF
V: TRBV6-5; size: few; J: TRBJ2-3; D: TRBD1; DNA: TGTGCCAGCAGTTGGACAGGGGGCACAGATACGCAGTATTTT; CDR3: CASSWTGGTDTQYF
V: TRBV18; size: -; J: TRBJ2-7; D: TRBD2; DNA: TGTGCCAGCTCACCAGAGCGGGGGGCCACCTACGAGCAGTACTTC; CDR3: CASSPERGATYEQYF
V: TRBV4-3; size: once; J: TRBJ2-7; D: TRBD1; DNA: TGCGCCAGCAGCCAACAACAGGGGGGTGGCTACGAGCAGTACTTC; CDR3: CASSQQQGGGYEQYF
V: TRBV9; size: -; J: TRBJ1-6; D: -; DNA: TGTGCCAGCAGCCCGACGACAGGCTCGAATTCACCCCTCCACTTT; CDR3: CASSPTTGSNSPLHF
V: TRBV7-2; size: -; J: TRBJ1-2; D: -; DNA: TGTGCCAGCAGCTTAGGACCGGAGATTGGGGGCTACACCTTC; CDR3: CASSLGPEIGGYTF
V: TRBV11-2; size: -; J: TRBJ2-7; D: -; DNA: TGTGCCAGCAGCTTTAGTTACGAGCAGTACTTC; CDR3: CASSFSYEQYF
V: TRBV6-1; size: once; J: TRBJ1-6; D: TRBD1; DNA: TGTGCCAGCAGTGGATTTCAGGGGTTACAGGGGGCACCCCTCCACTTT; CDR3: CASSGFQGLQGAPLHF
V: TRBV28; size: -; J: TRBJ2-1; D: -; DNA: TGTGCCAGCAGTTCTCGGGTCACCTACTACAATGAGCAGTTCTTC; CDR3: CASSSRVTYYNEQFF
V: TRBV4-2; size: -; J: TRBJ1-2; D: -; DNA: TGTGCCAGCAGCCAAGGAACAGATAACTATGGCTACACCTTC; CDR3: CASSQGTDNYGYTF
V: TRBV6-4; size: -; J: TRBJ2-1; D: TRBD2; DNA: TGTGCCAGCAGCGCCCTTAAACTAGCGGCCCAAGTCGGGGGCTACAATGAGCAGTTCTTC; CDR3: CASSALKLAAQVGGYNEQFF
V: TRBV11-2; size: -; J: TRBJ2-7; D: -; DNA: TGTGCCAGCAGCTTAGATCGCCTAACTTCCTACGAGCAGTACTTC; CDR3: CASSLDRLTSYEQYF
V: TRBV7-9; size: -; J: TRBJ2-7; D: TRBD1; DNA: TGTGCCAGCAGCCCCCACGGGACAGGGGGCTTTTACGAGCAGTACTTC; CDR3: CASSPHGTGGFYEQYF
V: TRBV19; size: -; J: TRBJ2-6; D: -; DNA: TGTGCCAGCGCGAGTCGCCGGGGCTCTGGGGCCAACGTCCTGACTTTC; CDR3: CASASRRGSGANVLTF
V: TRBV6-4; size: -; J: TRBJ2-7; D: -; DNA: TGTGCCAGCAGTGACTCGTCCGGGAGCCGGGCTCCTGTCGAGCAGTACTTC; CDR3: CASSDSSGSRAPVEQYF
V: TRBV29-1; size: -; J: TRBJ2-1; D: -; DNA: TGCAGCGTTGAAGAACGACTAACCCAAACCAACAATGAGCAGTTCTTC; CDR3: CSVEERLTQTNNEQFF
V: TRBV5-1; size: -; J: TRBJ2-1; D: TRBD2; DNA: TGCGCCAGCAGCTTAAGATTAAAGAGCGCGGGGGATGAGCAGTTCTTC; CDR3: CASSLRLKSAGDEQFF
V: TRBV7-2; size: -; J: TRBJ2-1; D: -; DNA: TGTGCCAGCAGCGGGCGGGCTCCTTGGGATGAGCAGTTCTTC; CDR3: CASSGRAPWDEQFF
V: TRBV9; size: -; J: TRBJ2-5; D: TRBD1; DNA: TGTGCCAGCAGCGTAGACAGGGGCCCCTTGGCGGTAGAGACCCAGTACTTC; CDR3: CASSVDRGPLAVETQYF
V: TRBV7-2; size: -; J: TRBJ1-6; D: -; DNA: TGTGCCAGCAGCTTAGAGGCGGAGATTTCACCCCTCCACTTT; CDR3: CASSLEAEISPLHF
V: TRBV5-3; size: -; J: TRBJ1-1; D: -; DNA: TGTGCCAGAAGCCTGACAGGTGAAGCTTTCTTT; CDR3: CARSLTGEAFF
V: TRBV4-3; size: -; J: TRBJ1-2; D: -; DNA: TGCGCCAGCAGCCAAAACAGGGATTACTATGGCTACACCTTC; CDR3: CASSQNRDYYGYTF
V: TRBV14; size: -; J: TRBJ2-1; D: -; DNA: TGTGCCAGCAGCCAAGTCTCGGGCTCCTACAATGAGCAGTTCTTC; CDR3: CASSQVSGSYNEQFF
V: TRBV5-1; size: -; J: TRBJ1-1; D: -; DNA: TGCGCCAGCAGCTTGGCCTCGGGGGGATACACTGAAGCTTTCTTT; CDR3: CASSLASGGYTEAFF